Below are 29 T cell receptor beta chains sequenced from a single sample in a study of OX40 agonist ivuxolimab in advanced cancers. Produced via immunoSEQ multiplex PCR; TCRdb's table is partial and in-frame only. The sample consists of about 88,000 clones, more than 70% of them appearing once. The sample was CD4+ or CD8+ T cells sorted from blood, taken in a trial of the OX40 agonist ivuxolimab. Receptor source: an adult with an advanced solid tumor such as melanoma, head and neck, liver or kidney cancer.

The chain recombines TRBV23-1 with TRBJ2-7, with D possibly matching TRBD2 (6 bases). TRBV23-1 is labeled an ORF, and its function is uncertain. V was clipped by 0 bases and J by 5 bases, with 20 bases between them. This CDR3 is built from 17 residues. CDR3 sequence reads: CASSQSTASVVGDEQYF. In DNA form, the CDR3 reads TGCGCCAGCAGTCAATCGACGGCTAGCGTGGTTGGGGACGAGCAGTACTTC.

The chain combines TRBV7-8 with TRBJ1-2; no clear D. This CDR3 spans 13 amino acids. Germline V gene sequence: CDR1 SGHVS, CDR2 FQNEAQ. Trimming took off 1 base at V and 5 bases at J, with 8 bases between the two ends. The CDR3 loop reads CASSLDRRYGYTF. The DNA of the CDR3 is TGTGCCAGCAGCTTAGACAGACGGTATGGCTACACCTTC.

This chain links TRBV2 with TRBJ1-1; 11 bases map to TRBD1. Germline-derived CDR1 and CDR2 are SNHLY and FYNNEI. After removal of 10 bases from V and 5 bases from J, the junction contained 6 bases not matched to a gene. The CDR3 runs to 13 residues. This CDR3 is CATRDRGRTEAFF. The CDR3 nucleotides read TGTGCCACCAGGGACAGGGGGAGGACTGAAGCTTTCTTT.

The chain employs TRBV19 and TRBJ1-1, with D tentatively TRBD1 (6 bases). Germline V lookup: CDR1 LNHDA, CDR2 SQIVND (reference sequence). V was cut by 7 bases and J by 10 bases, with 16 bases left in between. The CDR3 extends over 12 amino acids. Here the CDR3 reads CASTTGGLGAFF. The DNA of the CDR3 is TGTGCCAGTACCACTGGGGGGCTCGGAGCTTTCTTT. The full variable domain, completed using reference TRBV19 and TRBJ1-1, is DGGITQSPKYLFRKEGQNVTLSCEQNLNHDAMYWYRQDPGQGLRLIYYSQIVNDFQKGDIAEGYSVSREKKESFPLTVTSAQKNPTAFYLCASTTGGLGAFFGQGTRLTVV.

The gene calls are TRBV28 and TRBJ1-1; D remains ambiguous. The V gene lost 8 bases and the J gene lost 0 bases, with 19 bases spanning the gap. This CDR3 has 16 amino acids. The germline CDR1 and CDR2 sequences are MDHEN and SYDVKM. The CDR3 sequence: CASLPGHLTLNTEAFF. The CDR3 DNA is TGTGCCAGCCTCCCCGGGCACCTTACCTTGAACACTGAAGCTTTCTTT.

The J gene is TRBJ2-5, the V gene TRBV5-1; TRBD1 is a possible D gene (7 bases). Trimming pared 0 bases from V and 2 bases from J, leaving 14 bases between. The V gene's germline CDR1 is SGHRS and CDR2 YFSETQ. There are 16 residues in the CDR3. CDR3 coding DNA: TGCGCCAGCAGCTTGGAAGGGTCAGGGGGGCAAGAGACCCAGTACTTC. The encoded protein is CASSLEGSGGQETQYF.

This rearrangement joins TRBV5-1 to TRBJ1-2; 7 bases align to TRBD1. The J segment lost 4 bases and the V segment lost 3 bases, leaving 3 bases of the junction unmatched. The CDR3 is made up of 13 amino acids. CDR1 SGHRS and CDR2 YFSETQ come from the germline V gene. The CDR3 sequence: CASSSRGSYGYTF. CDR3 coding DNA: TGCGCCAGCAGCTCCAGGGGGAGCTATGGCTACACCTTC.

This clone was seen just once. The chain uses TRBV7-2 and TRBJ1-2, with a possible D match to TRBD1 (5 bases). Looked up from germline, CDR1 is SGHTA and CDR2 is FQGNSA. Deletions cut 1 base from V and 3 bases from J, with 9 bases between. The CDR3 sequence is 14 residues long. CDR3 bases: TGTGCCAGCAGCTTAGACAGGCAATACTATGGCTACACCTTC. Translating gives CASSLDRQYYGYTF.

This CDR3 is CASNVPGAGDEQYF. Written as DNA, the CDR3 is TGTGCCAGCAATGTACCAGGGGCCGGGGACGAGCAGTACTTC. This chain uses TRBV28 with TRBJ2-7, with a possible D match to TRBD1 (6 bases). The CDR3 loop spans 14 amino acids. V lost 7 bases to trimming and J lost 5 bases, with 18 bases between them. Germline V gene data show CDR1 as MDHEN and CDR2 as SYDVKM.

This sequence joins TRBV5-8 and TRBJ2-3; 7 nucleotides agree with TRBD1. The V gene end was trimmed by 4 bases and the J gene end by 7 bases; junction bases not matched to a gene: 9. Germline V gene data show CDR1 as SGHTS and CDR2 as YDEGEE. This CDR3 region has 14 residues. CDR3 residues: CASSPRGRGNTQYF. The CDR3 nucleotides read TGTGCCAGCAGCCCCCGCGGCAGGGGGAATACGCAGTATTTT. Full variable domain (missing parts from reference TRBV5-8 and TRBJ2-3): EAGVTQSPTHLIKTRGQQATLRCSPISGHTSVYWYQQALGLGLQFLLWYDEGEERNRGNFPPRFSGRQFPNYSSELNVNALELEDSALYLCASSPRGRGNTQYFGPGTRLTVL.

This chain uses TRBV28 with TRBJ1-2; D is uncertain. Per germline, CDR1 MDHEN and CDR2 SYDVKM. V lost 5 bases and J lost 6, with 10 bases in between. The CDR3 runs to 12 residues. The CDR3 DNA is TGTGCCAGCAGTCTGAGGACTGATGGCTACACCTTC. The encoded protein is CASSLRTDGYTF.

This sequence joins TRBV5-1 and TRBJ2-2; 9 bases fit TRBD1. The CDR3 totals 15 residues. V was pared by 5 bases and J by 5 bases, with 7 bases of the junction left unmatched. Germline V lookup: CDR1 SGHRS, CDR2 YFSETQ. Written as DNA, the CDR3 is TGCGCCAGCAGGGGAAGCGACAGGGGGACCGGGGAGCTGTTTTTT. Its translation is CASRGSDRGTGELFF.

The chain joins TRBV9 to TRBJ2-1, with TRBD1 identical over 7 bases. This CDR3 has 16 residues. V lost 4 bases to trimming and J lost 1 base; unmatched junction nucleotides: 8. CDR1 and CDR2 from the germline V gene are SGDLS and YYNGEE. CDR3 protein: CASSSRDRPSYNEQFF. Here the CDR3 DNA reads TGTGCCAGCAGCTCAAGGGACAGACCATCCTACAATGAGCAGTTCTTC.

As for this clone: The same CDR3 also results from other DNA sequences found in this sample. The chain uses TRBV5-1 and TRBJ2-2; TRBD1 aligns across 7 bases. The CDR3 has 15 residues. Losses at the gene ends were 4 bases for V and 0 bases for J; bases not matched to a gene: 3. The V gene's germline CDR1 is SGHRS and CDR2 YFSETQ. The CDR3: CASSRDSANTGELFF. DNA for the CDR3: TGCGCCAGCAGCAGGGACAGTGCGAACACCGGGGAGCTGTTTTTT.

The chain recombines TRBV21-1 with TRBJ2-7; TRBD2, as called in the table, went unchecked against the DNA. TRBV21-1 constitutes a pseudogene. CDR3 length: 16 residues. The CDR3, as DNA: TGTGCCGCAGTGCCGGGACTAGCGGGAGAGTCCTACGAGCAGTACTTC. It codes for CAAVPGLAGESYEQYF.

Of note for this clone: Compared with germline, one end of the junction differs, possibly owing to a read error. The V call is TRBV10-3, the J call TRBJ1-2; D is ambiguous. The CDR3 has 13 amino acids. Germline CDR1 and CDR2: ENHRY and SYGVKD. For the CDR3, the DNA is TGTGCCATCAGGGAGTTGGAAGCGGGGGGCTACACCTTC. It is translated as CAIRELEAGGYTF.

The V gene is TRBV11-2, the J gene TRBJ1-4; possible D gene TRBD1, 5 bases. With 2 bases removed from V and 0 bases from J, the gap between germline ends came to 13 bases. This CDR3 has 17 amino acids. Looked up from germline, CDR1 is SGHAT and CDR2 is FQNNGV. The CDR3 region is CASSLMGGSATNEKLFF. The CDR3 nucleotides read TGTGCCAGCAGCTTAATGGGGGGGAGTGCAACTAATGAAAAACTGTTTTTT.

The rearrangement links TRBV5-1 to TRBJ2-7; no reliable D call. This CDR3 has 15 residues. Trimming shortened V by 0 bases and J by 6 bases, and 16 bases separated the two germline ends. Germline lookup yields CDR1 SGHRS and CDR2 YFSETQ. CDR3 nucleotide sequence: TGCGCCAGCAGCTTGGACACCTCTGGATCGGGCGAGCAGTACTTC. Protein: CASSLDTSGSGEQYF.

The V gene is TRBV6-1, the J gene TRBJ1-1, with D perhaps matching TRBD1 (5 bases). The CDR3 extends over 15 amino acids. Trimming stripped 7 bases from V and 0 bases from J, with 15 bases between. Germline V lookup: CDR1 MNHNS, CDR2 SASEGT. CDR3 amino acids: CASTGMPGVNTEAFF. The CDR3 coding sequence is TGTGCCAGCACGGGAATGCCGGGGGTGAACACTGAAGCTTTCTTT.

The V gene is TRBV29-1, the J gene TRBJ1-6; the D is unclear. Germline values: CDR1 SQVTM, CDR2 ANQGSEA. The CDR3 is made up of 9 amino acids. The CDR3, as DNA: TGCAGAACAGATTCACCCCTCCACTTT. This sequence encodes CRTDSPLHF.

The rearrangement joins TRBV5-1 to TRBJ2-7, with 10 bases matching TRBD2. CDR3 size: 16 residues. V trimming: 0 bases; J trimming: 4 bases; junction bases outside the gene matches: 7. Germline CDR1 reads SGHRS; CDR2 reads YFSETQ. The DNA of the CDR3 is TGCGCCAGCAGCTTGGTTTCTAGCGGGAGTAGTTACGAGCAGTACTTC. Protein product: CASSLVSSGSSYEQYF.

This clone came up a few times. The gene calls are TRBV7-2 and TRBJ2-5; 9 bases line up with TRBD1. The CDR3 is 15 residues long. CDR1 is SGHTA and CDR2 is FQGNSA in the germline V gene. V lost 6 bases to trimming and J lost 4 bases; unmatched junction nucleotides: 9. In DNA, the CDR3 is TGTGCCAGCAGTAAATCAGACAGGGGGAGAGAGACCCAGTACTTC. This translates into CASSKSDRGRETQYF.

This chain links TRBV4-3 with TRBJ2-1; the match to TRBD2 covers 12 bases. V gave up 5 bases and J gave up 2 bases; unmatched junction bases: 1. The CDR3 is made up of 15 amino acids. Germline CDR1 and CDR2: LGHNA and YSLEER. CDR3 sequence: CASSWTSGTYNEQFF. CDR3 in DNA: TGCGCCAGCAGCTGGACTAGCGGGACCTACAATGAGCAGTTCTTC.

V and J are TRBV5-1 and TRBJ2-4; TRBD1 matches at 7 bases. The length of the CDR3 is 15 residues. The germline gives CDR1 SGHRS, CDR2 YFSETQ. Germline trimming cut 4 bases from V and 6 bases from J; bases unmatched to any gene: 10. The CDR3 reads CASSPQGQGVNIQYF. CDR3 nucleotides: TGCGCCAGCAGCCCGCAGGGGCAGGGGGTAAACATTCAGTACTTC.

V and J are TRBV28 and TRBJ2-5; D is unclear. Germline CDR1 and CDR2: MDHEN and SYDVKM. V lost 3 bases to trimming and J lost 5 bases, with 4 bases between them. This CDR3 comprises 11 residues. Here the CDR3 DNA reads TGTGCCAGCAGTTTTGAGGAGACCCAGTACTTC. As protein: CASSFEETQYF.

The V and J genes are TRBV11-2 and TRBJ2-7; D is uncertain. V was pared by 2 bases and J by 1 base, with 9 bases between. The CDR3 is made up of 14 amino acids. Germline CDR1 SGHAT, CDR2 FQNNGV. The CDR3 is CASSLRSQSYEQYF. CDR3 bases: TGTGCCAGCAGCTTAAGGTCGCAGTCCTACGAGCAGTACTTC.

This chain uses TRBV5-1 with TRBJ1-2, with TRBD1 as a possible D gene (5 bases). This CDR3 region has 14 residues. V lost 0 bases and J lost 4, with 10 bases in between. Germline assignment: CDR1 SGHRS and CDR2 YFSETQ. The CDR3 loop reads CASSLEGSTYGYTF. The CDR3 nucleotides read TGCGCCAGCAGCTTGGAGGGGAGCACCTATGGCTACACCTTC.

DNA of the CDR3: TGTGCCAGCAGAGGACTAGCGGGCAACACCGGGGAGCTGTTTTTT. Translating it yields CASRGLAGNTGELFF. The chain has TRBV2 and TRBJ2-2, with TRBD2 matching over 11 bases. Germline trimming cut 6 bases from V and 2 bases from J; bases unmatched to any gene: 2. The CDR3 has 15 amino acids. Germline assignment: CDR1 SNHLY and CDR2 FYNNEI.

This clone showed up just once. The genes are TRBV4-3 and TRBJ1-4, with TRBD1 as a possible D gene (5 bases). Trimming shortened V by 0 bases and J by 5 bases, and 13 bases separated the two germline ends. The CDR3 is 16 amino acids. From germline, CDR1 is LGHNA and CDR2 YSLEER. The CDR3 DNA reads as TGCGCCAGCAGCCAAGATAGCGGGGCAGGGAATGAAAAACTGTTTTTT. Translation: CASSQDSGAGNEKLFF.